This note documents a single T cell receptor (beta chain) sequence. This entry belongs to a study of T cell changes during pregnancy in multiple sclerosis. Clones were read by immunoSEQ multiplex PCR, and TCRdb kept only the in-frame ones, dropping some. The data hold about 40,000 clones, with 90% to 95% observed a single time. The V and J ends lost 4 bases and 0 bases respectively, with 7 bases between them. This CDR3 is built from 14 residues. Germline CDR1 SNHLY, CDR2 FYNNEI. The chain joins TRBV2 to TRBJ2-4; D unclear. This TCR came from a female donor with multiple sclerosis, enrolled in a pregnancy study. The source material was CD8+ T cells from peripheral blood mononuclear cells, sampled before pregnancy. The CDR3 loop is CASSGLLAKNIQYF. CDR3 sequence (DNA): TGTGCCAGCAGTGGACTCCTAGCCAAAAACATTCAGTACTTC.